The T cell receptor beta chain under discussion was sequenced for a study of radiotherapy plus CTLA-4 blockade in lung cancer. In germline, CDR1 is SGHRS, CDR2 YFSETQ. The ends were cut back, 0 bases at V and 4 bases at J, with 16 bases in the middle. This CDR3 has 16 amino acids. Measured with immunoSEQ multiplex PCR; TCRdb has only the in-frame clones, and not every one. The sample shows roughly 66,000 clones, around 81% of them seen only once. The input for sequencing was peripheral blood, taken from a patient treated with radiotherapy plus ipilimumab. The origin of this receptor is a human donor with non-small cell lung cancer who had a partial response to radiotherapy plus ipilimumab. The chain employs TRBV5-1 and TRBJ2-5, with D possibly TRBD2 on 6 matching bases. The CDR3 region has the DNA TGCGCCAGCAGCTTGGGAGGGACTTTCGTGGGAGAGACCCAGTACTTC. Translating it yields CASSLGGTFVGETQYF.